The clone carrying this T cell receptor (beta chain) was seen once. Its antigen remains unidentified. Multiplex touch-down PCR with TRB-A/B primers amplified rearranged V-D-J TRB sequences. TCRdb re-called the multiplex PCR reads with MiXCR, one entry per CDR3 protein. There are about 13,000 distinct CDR3 sequences in the sample; 20% to 30% occur only once, and 2.6% lies in the top ten. This record belongs to a study of T cell repertoires in aging, cancer and after chemotherapy. About the study: Donors were grouped into six age bands spanning 30 or younger through 70 or older. Repeat sampling of healthy donors over several months to years showed clear clonal overlap. Study-level findings and limits: Compared with age-matched healthy donors, untreated hematological or solid cancer patients showed higher blood TCR clonality.

Peripheral blood genomic DNA, not sorted cells or RNA, was the template. The specimen was blood. The source is a human donor in good health.

Written as DNA, the CDR3 is TGTGCCAGCAGATTCGGGACAGGGGCCTACAATGAGCAGTTCTTC. Translation: CASRFGTGAYNEQFF. This chain links TRBV27 with TRBJ2-1, with 10 positions matching TRBD1. The CDR3 is made up of 15 amino acids. V was clipped by 6 bases and J by 2 bases; unmatched bases: 4. Germline V gives CDR1 MNHEY, CDR2 SMNVEV (reference sequence).